The entry below gives a single T cell receptor beta chain sequence along with its context. These data are taken from a study of blood T cell repertoires in COVID-19. Across the study: Researchers got acute and convalescent COVID-19 samples from the United States, Italy and Spain.

Per germline, CDR1 SGHVS and CDR2 FNYEAQ. This CDR3 has 14 residues. Trimming took 5 bases from V and 1 from J, leaving 9 bases between them. Clones were sequenced by immunoSEQ multiplex PCR, and TCRdb holds only the in-frame ones, with some missing. The sample has 18,000 or so clones, 77% seen once; the top ten hold about 15%. Specimen: peripheral blood. The receptor was isolated from a man between 70 and 80 years old with COVID-19, enrolled during active disease. The chain has TRBV7-6 and TRBJ1-5; D possibly corresponds to TRBD1 (5 bases). In DNA, the CDR3 is TGTGCCAGCAGCGTCAGGGTAAGCAATCAGCCCCAGCATTTT. Its translation: CASSVRVSNQPQHF.